This T cell receptor (beta chain) was recovered during a study of T cell responses to AZD1222 COVID-19 vaccine. Regarding the study as a whole: A rise in Spike-specific TCR breadth and depth followed two AZD1222 doses. Clonal diversity was possibly underestimated, and white British individuals and females predominated among donors.

Profiling relied on immunoSEQ multiplex PCR, and the TCRdb table lists in-frame clones only, not all of them. The table has 150,000 to 200,000 clones, approximately 94% seen once. The CDR3 extends over 11 residues, inclusive of both ends. Germline values: CDR1 LGHDT, CDR2 YNNKEL (reference sequence). As to this clone: Its antigen is unknown. The conserved closing phenylalanine or tryptophan is absent in this CDR3, likely reflecting a read error. It is unclear where the CDR3 begins or ends on the DNA, so no DNA is shown, and the CDR3 is as TCRdb lists it.

The chain is built from TRBV3-1 (or the pseudogene TRBV3-2) and TRBJ2-7; the table gives TRBD2 as D, unverified against the DNA. The sequence was collected from an adult in good health. Specimen: peripheral blood, collected on day 0 of AZD1222 vaccination. The CDR3 region is CASSLHLGGPL.